This T cell receptor (beta chain) stems from a study of blood T cell repertoires in COVID-19. Study-level information: Whether acute or convalescent, the COVID-19 samples came from the United States, Italy and Spain.

Germline values: CDR1 MNHNS, CDR2 SASEGT. This CDR3 spans 15 amino acids. Unmatched junction bases numbered 2, after V lost 2 bases and J lost 3 bases. Measured with immunoSEQ multiplex PCR; TCRdb has only the in-frame clones, and not every one. The sample lists around 68,000 clones, roughly 87% occurring once. Sequenced: peripheral blood. The receptor's source is a man aged 50-59 years with active COVID-19. The chain carries TRBV6-1 and TRBJ2-2; TRBD2 aligns across 8 bases. The DNA for the CDR3 is TGTGCCAGCAGTGAACAGCGGGGGTACACCGGGGAGCTGTTTTTT. It translates to CASSEQRGYTGELFF.